This entry describes one TCR beta chain. As yet, its antigen is unknown. TCRdb keeps only in-frame clones here, not all; method: immunoSEQ multiplex PCR. This table has 45,000 to 65,000 clones, approximately 72% appearing once. Germline V gene data show CDR1 as MDHEN and CDR2 as SYDVKM. V was clipped by 1 base and J by 2 bases, with 8 bases between them. This CDR3 has 14 residues. This sample was included in a study of vaccination effects on CD4 cells after COVID-19. In the study overall: Within the ViraFEST assay, antigen-specific CD4+ T cells underwent expansion with viral peptide pools prior to sequencing. Post-vaccine sampling occurred a median 72 days after the second dose. It was with around 9.9 IU/ml IL-2 and around 9.9 ug/ml peptides that some 1.8 million PBMC per well were cultured.

Study-wide results and caveats: Late in the post-vaccination period, infection-induced and vaccine-induced clones underwent marked clonal contraction.

The authors isolated CD4+ T cells after less than eleven days of culture. Participants were vaccinated with two doses of either the BNT162b2 or mRNA-1273 vaccine. This specimen consisted of CD4+ T cells from PBMCs cultured without peptide, obtained after COVID-19 vaccination. The rearrangement uses TRBV28 and TRBJ1-2; D is unresolved. The receptor comes from a human donor who received a COVID-19 vaccine. The CDR3 loop is CASSLLGGNYGYTF. CDR3 DNA sequence: TGTGCCAGCAGTTTATTGGGTGGCAACTATGGCTACACCTTC.